These T cell receptor beta chains were read from a single sample in a study of T-cell memory formation after mild COVID-19. One entry per CDR3 protein, called by TCRdb with MiXCR from the 5' RACE reads. The table lists roughly 320,000 distinct CDR3 sequences, under 30% of them singletons. Sequenced input: PBMCs or a T cell subset sorted from them (not recorded which). All receptors come from an adult woman who had mild COVID-19 (a few samples of this study predate the infection). Cell type and time point are not known. Both conserved end residues are part of each CDR3. A D gene is named only where the DNA matches it firmly. Expanded clones get a size class; other rows say once, few or many, or leave the size out.

d_call	clone_size	v_call	j_call	cdr3_nt	cdr3_aa
TRBD1	.	TRBV19	TRBJ1-1	TGTGCCAGTAGTCTCCACTCCCTAGGGGGCGCGTATAGTGAAGCTTTCTTT	CASSLHSLGGAYSEAFF
.	many	TRBV27	TRBJ2-7	TGTGCCAGCAGTACCCACCCGGGTGTGTTCGGGACCTACGAGCAGTACTTC	CASSTHPGVFGTYEQYF
.	few	TRBV24-1	TRBJ1-2	TGTGCCACCAGTGACCGACGACAGGCGTCTAACTATGGCTACACCTTC	CATSDRRQASNYGYTF
.	few	TRBV24-1	TRBJ2-3	TGTGCCACCAGCCAACCGGGACCTATGGGAACAGATACGCAGTATTTT	CATSQPGPMGTDTQYF
.	few	TRBV4-1	TRBJ1-3	TGCGCCAGCAGCCTCTCCGGTGGAAACACCATATATTTT	CASSLSGGNTIYF
TRBD2	.	TRBV20-1	TRBJ2-7	TGCAGTGCTAGAGGCGGGGGTCCCTTTTACTACGAGCAGTACTTC	CSARGGGPFYYEQYF
.	few	TRBV6-6	TRBJ1-6	TGTGCCAGCAGTTACAAACGGGCCGACACACTCCACTTT	CASSYKRADTLHF
.	.	TRBV4-1	TRBJ1-2	TGCGCCAGCAGCCAAAGGGCCGGGGAGAACTATGGCTACACCTTC	CASSQRAGENYGYTF
TRBD2	.	TRBV15	TRBJ2-1	TGTGCCACCAGCAGAGCTCCCAGCGGGGGGACCTACAATGAGCAGTTCTTC	CATSRAPSGGTYNEQFF
TRBD2	.	TRBV4-3	TRBJ2-3	TGCGCCAGCAGCCAAGAGGGGGGACTAGCGGGGTATACGCAGTATTTT	CASSQEGGLAGYTQYF